Shown below are 14 T cell receptor beta chains from a single sample sequenced in a study of T-cell memory formation after mild COVID-19. MiXCR was run by TCRdb on the 5' RACE reads, yielding one entry per CDR3 protein. The sample has approximately 65,000 distinct CDR3 sequences; 9.3% are singletons. The specimen sequenced was PBMCs or a T cell subset sorted from them (not recorded which). These receptors were taken from a man aged 18 to 29 who had mild COVID-19 (a few samples of this study predate the infection). Cell type and time point are not known.

This clonotype was counted at least ten times. The V and J genes are TRBV5-1 and TRBJ2-7; possible D gene TRBD2, 5 bases. The germline V gene encodes CDR1 SGHRS and CDR2 YFSETQ. V was cut by 0 bases and J by 3 bases, with 10 bases left in between. The CDR3 is 14 residues long. In nucleotides, the CDR3 is TGCGCCAGCAGCTTGGATACTAGGAACTACGAGCAGTACTTC. Translating gives CASSLDTRNYEQYF. The full variable domain, in which reference TRBV5-1 and TRBJ2-7 provide the parts outside the CDR3, is KAGVTQTPRYLIKTRGQQVTLSCSPISGHRSVSWYQQTPGQGLQFLFEYFSETQRNKGNFPGRFSGRQFSNSRSEMNVSTLELGDSALYLCASSLDTRNYEQYFGPGTRLTVT.

This clonotype appeared many times. V and J are TRBV3-1 and TRBJ2-5; tentative D call: TRBD2 (7 bases). Trimming removed 2 bases from V and 8 bases from J, with 21 bases in between. Per the germline V gene, CDR1 is LGHDT and CDR2 is YNNKEL (reference sequence). The CDR3 is 16 amino acids. The CDR3 region has the DNA TGTGCCAGCAGCCAAAGAGTGGGGGGGGCTCCCGATACCCAGTACTTC. Translated, it gives CASSQRVGGAPDTQYF.

This clonotype has a handful of counts. DNA for the CDR3: TGTGCCAGCAGTTTAGCAGGGAGCAATCAGCCCCAGCATTTT. Translating it yields CASSLAGSNQPQHF. V usage is TRBV12-3 or TRBV12-4 and J usage is TRBJ1-5; D is ambiguous. The CDR3 spans 14 residues. The V and J ends lost 0 bases and 1 base respectively, with 4 bases between them.

This clonotype was counted between two and nine times. The rearrangement joins TRBV7-8 to TRBJ2-2; D not certain. Germline-derived CDR1 and CDR2 are SGHVS and FQNEAQ. The CDR3 sequence is 15 residues long. Trimming took off 1 base at V and 4 bases at J, with 10 bases between the two ends. In DNA form, the CDR3 reads TGTGCCAGCAGCTTAGAGGTGCTGGGCACCGGGGAGCTGTTTTTT. Amino acid sequence: CASSLEVLGTGELFF.

The chain joins TRBV7-6 to TRBJ2-1, with TRBD1 matching 8 bases. CDR3 length equals 15 residues. The germline CDR1 and CDR2 sequences are SGHVS and FNYEAQ. V was pared by 3 bases and J by 0 bases, with 1 base of the junction left unmatched. The CDR3 reads CASSFGQGSYNEQFF. The CDR3 DNA sequence: TGTGCCAGCAGCTTCGGACAGGGCTCCTACAATGAGCAGTTCTTC.

This clonotype came up a few times. This chain uses TRBV7-3 with TRBJ2-1; perhaps TRBD2 as D (6 bases). The CDR3 is 15 amino acids. The germline V gene has CDR1 SGHTA and CDR2 FQGTGA. Between the trimmed V and J ends, which lost 5 bases and 2 bases, there was a span of 13 bases. CDR3 protein: CASSHERVPYNEQFF. CDR3 DNA sequence: TGTGCCAGCAGCCACGAGCGGGTTCCCTACAATGAGCAGTTCTTC.

CDR3 loop: CASSAGLQETQYF. The CDR3 nucleotides are TGTGCCAGCAGCGCGGGACTTCAAGAGACCCAGTACTTC. The chain recombines TRBV7-2 with TRBJ2-5; D may be TRBD2 (6 bases). The CDR3 contains 13 residues. Per germline, CDR1 SGHTA and CDR2 FQGNSA. The V end lost 5 bases, the J end lost 2 bases, and 9 bases lay between the germline ends.

This clonotype showed up many times. This chain connects TRBV5-1 to TRBJ1-2; 8 nucleotides agree with TRBD1. The V and J ends lost 3 bases and 10 bases, in that order; junction bases with no gene match: 5. The CDR3 totals 12 residues. CDR1 and CDR2 from the germline V gene are SGHRS and YFSETQ. The CDR3 reads CASSWGTGDYTF. CDR3 nucleotides: TGCGCCAGCAGCTGGGGGACAGGAGACTACACCTTC.

This clonotype was detected only a few times. The V call is TRBV12-3 or TRBV12-4, the J call TRBJ2-7; TRBD2 aligns across 7 bases. With 3 bases clipped from V and 2 bases from J, the junction kept 4 bases outside the gene matches. This CDR3 is 14 amino acids long. The CDR3 sequence is CASSFGTTPYEQYF. The CDR3 DNA follows: TGTGCCAGCAGTTTCGGGACTACCCCCTACGAGCAGTACTTC.

This clonotype was seen a handful of times. The gene calls are TRBV7-2 and TRBJ1-1; D is possibly TRBD1 (5 bases). Germline V gives CDR1 SGHTA, CDR2 FQGNSA. The CDR3 is made up of 13 amino acids. V shed 1 base and J shed 3 bases, with 6 bases lying between them. The CDR3 is CASSLGGHTEAFF. CDR3 coding DNA: TGTGCCAGCAGCTTAGGGGGCCACACTGAAGCTTTCTTT.

This clonotype has a count of ten or more. V gene TRBV7-6 combines with J gene TRBJ2-2; 10 bases are shared with TRBD2. Trimming took 3 bases from V and 4 from J; bases not matched to a gene: 8. The CDR3 has 17 residues. Germline V CDR1 and CDR2: SGHVS, FNYEAQ. This chain's CDR3 is CASSFGGGLASTGELFF. As DNA, the CDR3 is TGTGCCAGCAGCTTCGGTGGGGGACTAGCGAGCACCGGGGAGCTGTTTTTT. Supplemented by reference TRBV7-6 and TRBJ2-2, the full variable domain reads GAGVSQSPRYKVTKRGQDVALRCDPISGHVSLYWYRQALGQGPEFLTYFNYEAQQDKSGLPNDRFSAERPEGSISTLTIQRTEQRDSAMYRCASSFGGGLASTGELFFGEGSRLTVL.

CDR3 coding DNA: TGTGCCAGCAGCCAGTCCGGGACAGGGGTTTTTCAGCCCCAGCATTTT. Residues: CASSQSGTGVFQPQHF. The chain recombines TRBV3-1 with TRBJ1-5, with 10 nucleotides matching TRBD1. The CDR3 is made up of 16 amino acids. The trim removed 3 bases at V and 6 bases at J, leaving 8 bases unmatched. CDR1 LGHDT and CDR2 YNNKEL come from the germline V gene (reference sequence).

This clonotype showed up just a few times. This rearrangement joins TRBV29-1 to TRBJ1-2, with D uncertain. This CDR3 has 11 residues. Germline V gene sequence: CDR1 SQVTM, CDR2 ANQGSEA. Trimming cost V 4 bases and J 6 bases, with 9 bases left between them. This CDR3 reads CSVGGIHGYTF. The CDR3 nucleotides are TGCAGCGTTGGAGGAATCCATGGCTACACCTTC.

This clonotype was seen ten or more times. The J gene is TRBJ2-4, the V gene TRBV4-3; D might be TRBD1 (6 bases). Germline V CDR1 and CDR2: LGHNA, YSLEER. The CDR3 spans 15 residues. V lost 4 bases to trimming and J lost 8 bases, with 18 bases between them. The CDR3 here is CASSPMRGGEDIQYF. The CDR3 DNA reads as TGCGCCAGCAGCCCTATGAGAGGGGGTGAGGACATTCAGTACTTC.